This TCR beta chain was retrieved from a study of human T cells and chemical hapten exposure. TCRdb passed the RACE reads through MiXCR, listing each CDR3 protein once. The data show hundreds of thousands of distinct CDR3 sequences, more than 5% seen once. Germline values: CDR1 SGHVS, CDR2 FNYEAQ. The V gene lost 2 bases and the J gene lost 1 base, with 15 bases spanning the gap. This CDR3 is built from 17 residues. Time point indicated: patch test 2, 6 weeks after DPC sensitization. Treatment given: therapeutic diphenylcyclopropenone sensitization with weekly scalp DPC. Sequencing used whole blood, obtained in connection with sensitization to the hapten diphenylcyclopropenone (DPC). The V and J genes are TRBV7-6 and TRBJ2-1, with D uncertain. The TCR was taken from a woman between 18 and 30 years old with alopecia areata. Some clones in this sample may be carry-over from other donors' samples. The CDR3 loop reads CASSLLSGGYSYNEQFF. CDR3 nucleotide sequence: TGTGCCAGCAGCTTATTGTCGGGCGGTTATTCCTACAATGAGCAGTTCTTC.